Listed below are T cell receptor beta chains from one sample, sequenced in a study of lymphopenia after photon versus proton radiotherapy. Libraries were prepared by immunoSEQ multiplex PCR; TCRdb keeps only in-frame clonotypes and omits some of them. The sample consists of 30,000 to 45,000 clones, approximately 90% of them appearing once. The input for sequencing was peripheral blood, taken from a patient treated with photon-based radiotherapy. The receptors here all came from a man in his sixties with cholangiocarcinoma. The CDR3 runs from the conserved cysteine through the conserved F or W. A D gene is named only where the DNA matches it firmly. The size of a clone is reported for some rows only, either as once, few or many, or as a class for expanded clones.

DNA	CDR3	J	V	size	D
TGTGCCAGCAGCTTGGGAGGTAGCTCCTTCATTGAGCAGTTCTTC	CASSLGGSSFIEQFF	TRBJ2-1	TRBV5-4	.	.
TGTGCCAGCGGGTCAAGGGGCTTCTACAATGAGCAGTTCTTC	CASGSRGFYNEQFF	TRBJ2-1	TRBV9	.	.
TGTGCCATCAGTGAGTCAGATACGCAGTATTTT	CAISESDTQYF	TRBJ2-3	TRBV10-3	.	.
TGTGCCAGCAGCTTGCAGGGGAACAATGAGCAGTTCTTC	CASSLQGNNEQFF	TRBJ2-1	TRBV7-3	.	.
TGCGCCAGCAGCCCGATTACCGGGGATACCGGGGAGCTGTTTTTT	CASSPITGDTGELFF	TRBJ2-2	TRBV5-1	.	.
TGTGCCAGCAGTGAAGGGGAACAGTGGCTAGCGGGAGTTACCGGGGAGCTGTTTTTT	CASSEGEQWLAGVTGELFF	TRBJ2-2	TRBV6-1	once	TRBD2
TGTGCCAGCAGCCAAGAGTTGAGATTGGATGAGCAGTTCTTC	CASSQELRLDEQFF	TRBJ2-1	TRBV4-2	.	.
TGTGCCAGCAGCTTGGCTAGGGGGAGGAGGAACGAGCAGTACTTC	CASSLARGRRNEQYF	TRBJ2-7	TRBV5-4	.	.
TGTGCCAGCAGCTTTTCGTCCGACAGTCCCTCTGGAAACACCATATATTTT	CASSFSSDSPSGNTIYF	TRBJ1-3	TRBV7-2	once	.
TGCGCCAGCAGCCAAGAAAGGGGAGGGGATACAAGAAACACCATATATTTT	CASSQERGGDTRNTIYF	TRBJ1-3	TRBV4-1	.	.
TGTGCCAGCAGGTCACCCGAACCGGGCATAGATAACTATGGCTACACCTTC	CASRSPEPGIDNYGYTF	TRBJ1-2	TRBV28	.	.
TGCAGCGTTGAAGAACCCAGATACGAGCAGTACTTC	CSVEEPRYEQYF	TRBJ2-7	TRBV29-1	once	.
TGTGCCAGCAGCAATGCGGGGGACCAGTCTGGAAACACCATATATTTT	CASSNAGDQSGNTIYF	TRBJ1-3	TRBV28	.	.
TGCGCCAGCAGCTTGCATTCGAGCACAGATACGCAGTATTTT	CASSLHSSTDTQYF	TRBJ2-3	TRBV5-1	.	.